This entry describes one T cell receptor beta chain. Its antigen is undetermined. The source of the sample is a study of T cell responses to AZD1222 COVID-19 vaccine. The study, taken as a whole, reports: Repertoire sampling occurred only after the peak T cell response. Baseline serology detected seropositivity in only six or seven AZD1222 recipients. Mostly white British, mostly female donors; authors suggested clonal diversity may be underestimated. Regions 160-218 and 743-854 held dominance among vaccine-associated CD4 TCRs, which spanned spike.

Using immunoSEQ multiplex PCR, the repertoire was profiled, and TCRdb retains in-frame clones only, with some absent. The sample records about 190,000 clones, about 92% being singletons. Trimming cost V 2 bases and J 7 bases, with 5 bases left between them. The CDR3 has 11 residues. Looked up from germline, CDR1 is MDHEN and CDR2 is SYDVKM. This sequence was found in an adult who received the MenACWY meningococcal vaccine as a control. V is TRBV28 and J is TRBJ2-5; D is undetermined. This specimen was peripheral blood, taken 28 days after the second dose of the MenACWY control vaccine. CDR3 sequence: CASSLPGTQYF. Here the CDR3 DNA reads TGTGCCAGCAGTTTACCGGGGACCCAGTACTTC.